The rows below give T cell receptor beta chains drawn from one sample of a study of cytotoxic CD8 clonotypes in ibrutinib-treated CLL. Using immunoSEQ multiplex PCR, the repertoire was profiled, and TCRdb retains in-frame clones only, with some absent. The profile covers hundreds of thousands of clones, with around four fifths appearing a single time and 5.5% to 8% taken by the ten largest. This sample comprised PBMCs, obtained before ibrutinib treatment. The source of these receptors is a human donor with chronic lymphocytic leukemia. The CDR3 runs from the conserved cysteine through the conserved F or W. The D gene is left open where the match is weak. Clone size is stated in some rows and not others, as once, few, many or a class when expanded.

D gene: -; V gene: TRBV30; J gene: TRBJ2-5; clone size: -; CDR3 protein: CAWSGSSAETQYF; CDR3 DNA: TGTGCCTGGAGTGGAAGTAGTGCGGAGACCCAGTACTTC
D gene: -; V gene: TRBV5-1; J gene: TRBJ2-7; clone size: -; CDR3 protein: CASSPDRGAYEQYF; CDR3 DNA: TGCGCCAGCAGCCCCGACCGGGGAGCCTACGAGCAGTACTTC
D gene: -; V gene: TRBV20-1; J gene: TRBJ2-1; clone size: few; CDR3 protein: CSRGVNEQFF; CDR3 DNA: TGCAGTAGAGGGGTCAATGAGCAGTTCTTC
D gene: -; V gene: TRBV5-1; J gene: TRBJ1-4; clone size: few; CDR3 protein: CASSYNTATNEKLFF; CDR3 DNA: TGCGCCAGCAGCTACAACACCGCAACTAATGAAAAACTGTTTTTT
D gene: TRBD1; V gene: TRBV6-5; J gene: TRBJ1-1; clone size: -; CDR3 protein: CASSSGGEVNTEAFF; CDR3 DNA: TGTGCCAGCAGTTCAGGGGGAGAAGTAAACACTGAAGCTTTCTTT
D gene: TRBD1; V gene: TRBV19; J gene: TRBJ2-7; clone size: -; CDR3 protein: CASSPGQLYEQYF; CDR3 DNA: TGTGCCAGTAGTCCGGGACAGCTCTACGAGCAGTACTTC
D gene: -; V gene: TRBV5-4; J gene: TRBJ2-5; clone size: -; CDR3 protein: CASSFTGRTQYF; CDR3 DNA: TGTGCCAGCAGCTTCACAGGGAGGACCCAGTACTTC
D gene: -; V gene: TRBV10-1; J gene: TRBJ1-1; clone size: -; CDR3 protein: CASSADRNTEAFF; CDR3 DNA: TGCGCCAGCAGCGCGGACAGGAACACTGAAGCTTTCTTT
D gene: -; V gene: TRBV6-5; J gene: TRBJ2-7; clone size: -; CDR3 protein: CASSPLSSYEQYF; CDR3 DNA: TGTGCCAGCAGCCCTCTTAGCTCCTACGAGCAGTACTTC
D gene: -; V gene: TRBV6-5; J gene: TRBJ1-2; clone size: -; CDR3 protein: CASGFSGPDNYGYTF; CDR3 DNA: TGTGCCAGCGGATTTTCAGGCCCTGATAACTATGGCTACACCTTC